This T cell receptor beta chain is from a study of regulatory T cells in long-lasting Graves disease. The CDR3 covers 18 residues. Germline CDR1 SQVTM, CDR2 ANQGSEA. Libraries of TCR beta came from iRepertoire HTBI primers plus Arm-PCR of CDR3 regions. TCRdb passed the multiplex PCR reads through MiXCR, listing each CDR3 protein once. The sample records around 450,000 distinct CDR3 sequences, around 14% being singletons. Sample time point: newly diagnosed GD, antithyroid drugs for less than 3 months. RNA isolated from PBMCs was used to make the TCR library. About this clonotype: Germline and junction disagree at one end, which may indicate a read error.

A further study also used this sample, focusing on T cells in Graves' hyperthyroidism and ophthalmopathy.

The chain couples TRBV29-1 to TRBJ2-1; TRBD2 matches 8 bases. Sequenced material: peripheral blood mononuclear cells (PBMCs), taken at new diagnosis, from a patient treated with antithyroid drugs. The source of this sequence is a woman between 25 and 40 years old with Graves disease. This CDR3 is CSVETSARGTSSHNEQFF. The CDR3 DNA is TGCAGCGTTGAGACTAGCGCTCGCGGAACTAGCTCCCACAATGAGCAGTTCTTC.